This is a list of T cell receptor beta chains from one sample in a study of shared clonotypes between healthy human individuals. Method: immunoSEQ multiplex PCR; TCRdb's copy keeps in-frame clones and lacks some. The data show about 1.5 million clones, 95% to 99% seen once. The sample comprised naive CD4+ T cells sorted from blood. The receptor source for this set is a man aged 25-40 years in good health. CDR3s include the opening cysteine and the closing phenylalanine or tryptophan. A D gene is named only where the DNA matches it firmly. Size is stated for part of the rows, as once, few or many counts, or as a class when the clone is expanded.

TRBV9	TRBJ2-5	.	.	CASSVVGAETQYF	TGTGCCAGCAGCGTAGTTGGGGCCGAGACCCAGTACTTC
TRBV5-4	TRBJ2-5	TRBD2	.	CASSRGGLAGGAMETQYF	TGTGCCAGCAGCCGGGGTGGACTAGCGGGAGGAGCTATGGAGACCCAGTACTTC
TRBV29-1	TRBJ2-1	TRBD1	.	CSGRTGTYNEQFF	TGCAGCGGCCGGACAGGTACCTACAATGAGCAGTTCTTC
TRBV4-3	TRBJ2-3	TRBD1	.	CASSQDYFGTVSSTDTQYF	TGCGCCAGCAGCCAAGATTATTTTGGGACAGTTTCTAGCACAGATACGCAGTATTTT
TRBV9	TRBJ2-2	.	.	CASSTERSSGELFF	TGTGCCAGCAGCACCGAACGGAGCTCCGGGGAGCTGTTTTTT
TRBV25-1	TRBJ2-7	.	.	CASSESRVANEQYF	TGTGCCAGCAGTGAGAGCAGGGTGGCAAACGAGCAGTACTTC
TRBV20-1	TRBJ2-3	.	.	CSARAADTQYF	TGCAGTGCTAGAGCCGCGGATACGCAGTATTTT
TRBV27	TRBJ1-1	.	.	CASNLRGIGGVEAFF	TGTGCCAGCAACCTTCGCGGTATTGGAGGGGTTGAAGCTTTCTTT
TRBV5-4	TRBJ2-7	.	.	CASSYGQQQYF	TGTGCCAGCAGCTACGGACAACAGCAGTACTTC
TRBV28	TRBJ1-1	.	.	CASITGGLRAFF	TGTGCCAGTATAACGGGGGGCCTTAGGGCTTTCTTT
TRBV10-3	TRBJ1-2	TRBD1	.	CAISDLGTGEGYGYTF	TGTGCCATCAGTGATTTGGGGACAGGGGAGGGATATGGCTACACCTTC
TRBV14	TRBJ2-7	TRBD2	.	CASSQDGTSGREQYF	TGTGCCAGCAGCCAAGATGGGACTAGCGGGAGAGAGCAGTACTTC
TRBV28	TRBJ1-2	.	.	CATRGFVGYGYTF	TGTGCCACCCGGGGTTTTGTGGGTTATGGCTACACCTTC
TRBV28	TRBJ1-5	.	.	CASSSYKGRNQPQHF	TGTGCCAGCAGTTCCTATAAAGGACGCAATCAGCCCCAGCATTTT
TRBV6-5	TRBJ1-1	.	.	CASSYFAQGGAFF	TGTGCCAGCAGTTACTTCGCCCAAGGCGGGGCTTTCTTT
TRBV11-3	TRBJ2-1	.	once	CASSYTSSRVMYNEQFF	TGTGCCAGCAGCTATACTTCCTCCAGGGTTATGTACAATGAGCAGTTCTTC
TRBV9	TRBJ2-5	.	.	CASSAGRYQETQYF	TGTGCCAGCAGCGCCGGCCGGTACCAAGAGACCCAGTACTTC
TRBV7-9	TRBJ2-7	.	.	CASSLPGIAKSF	TGTGCCAGCAGCTTGCCAGGGATAGCTAAGTCCTTC
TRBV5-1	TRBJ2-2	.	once	CASSLEKGGTGELFF	TGCGCCAGCAGCTTGGAGAAGGGGGGCACCGGGGAGCTGTTTTTT
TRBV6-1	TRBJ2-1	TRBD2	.	CASSEAGRVLGEQFF	TGTGCCAGCAGTGAAGCGGGGAGGGTTCTGGGTGAGCAGTTCTTC
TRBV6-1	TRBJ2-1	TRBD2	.	CASSDGLAGGNEQFF	TGTGCCAGCAGTGACGGACTAGCGGGAGGCAATGAGCAGTTCTTC
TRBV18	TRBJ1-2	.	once	CASSPRDPGGYTF	TGTGCCAGCTCACCTAGGGACCCTGGTGGCTACACCTTC
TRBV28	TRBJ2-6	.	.	CASSFMGGPSGANVLTF	TGTGCCAGCAGTTTTATGGGGGGACCCTCTGGGGCCAACGTCCTGACTTTC
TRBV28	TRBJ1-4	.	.	CASSLIREGEKLFF	TGTGCCAGCAGTTTAATTAGGGAAGGTGAAAAACTGTTTTTT
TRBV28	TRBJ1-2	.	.	CASSPLGEGAYGYTF	TGTGCCAGCAGTCCATTAGGCGAAGGTGCCTATGGCTACACCTTC
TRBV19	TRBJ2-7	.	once	CASSSDRTYEQYF	TGTGCCAGTAGTAGCGACAGAACCTACGAGCAGTACTTC
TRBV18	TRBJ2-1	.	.	CASSPPGGRTNNEQFF	TGTGCCAGCTCACCACCAGGCGGACGGACTAACAATGAGCAGTTCTTC
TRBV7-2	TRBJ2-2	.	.	CASSLDSGLNTGELFF	TGTGCCAGCAGCTTAGATTCTGGGTTGAACACCGGGGAGCTGTTTTTT
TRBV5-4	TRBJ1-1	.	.	CASSSRTKMNTEAFF	TGTGCCAGCAGCTCCCGGACCAAAATGAACACTGAAGCTTTCTTT
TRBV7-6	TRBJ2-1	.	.	CASSLSDPSVGGEQFF	TGTGCCAGCAGCTTAAGCGATCCTAGCGTGGGCGGTGAGCAGTTCTTC
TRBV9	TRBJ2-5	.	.	CASSVAPGRPRETQYF	TGTGCCAGCAGCGTAGCCCCGGGGAGGCCTAGGGAGACCCAGTACTTC
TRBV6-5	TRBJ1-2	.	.	CASSYFSDRAGYGYTF	TGTGCCAGCAGTTACTTTTCAGACAGAGCAGGCTATGGCTACACCTTC
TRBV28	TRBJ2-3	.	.	CASSLQRADTQYF	TGTGCCAGCAGTTTACAGCGGGCAGATACGCAGTATTTT
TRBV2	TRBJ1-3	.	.	CASSDRVGNTIYF	TGTGCCAGCAGTGATCGCGTGGGAAACACCATATATTTT
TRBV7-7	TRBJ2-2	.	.	CASSLRTSGELFF	TGTGCTAGCAGCCTGCGGACCTCCGGGGAGCTGTTTTTT
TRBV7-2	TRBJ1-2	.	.	CASSLDRATYGYTF	TGTGCCAGCAGCTTAGATCGGGCAACCTATGGCTACACCTTC
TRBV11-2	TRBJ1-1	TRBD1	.	CASSPTGGGTEAFF	TGTGCCAGCAGCCCGACAGGGGGTGGTACTGAAGCTTTCTTT
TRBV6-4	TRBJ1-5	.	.	CASSYETGRPQHF	TGTGCCAGCAGCTACGAGACGGGCCGGCCCCAGCATTTT
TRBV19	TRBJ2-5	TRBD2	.	CASSSGSGSGTTQYF	TGTGCCAGTAGTAGCGGGAGTGGAAGTGGTACAACCCAGTACTTC